This T cell receptor (beta chain) originates from a study of T cells after yellow fever vaccination. About the study: Some fractions had low cell numbers, and these were prepared with SMART-Seq v4 Ultra Low Input. Study-wide findings and caveats: Most clones from primary vaccination were detected again post-booster (around 96% CD4, around 90% CD8). Weaker, the secondary response peaked sooner, at day 5 versus 15.

Germline CDR1 SGHVS, CDR2 FQNEAQ. V shed 3 bases and J shed 1 base, with 12 bases lying between them. This CDR3 comprises 15 residues. Worth noting for this clonotype: As yet, its antigen is unknown.

The TCR cDNA carried a universal primer site and UMIs from 5'RACE template switching. TCRdb reanalysed the 5' RACE reads using MiXCR and keeps one entry per CDR3 protein. This table has about 630,000 distinct CDR3 sequences, roughly an eighth appearing once. The sequence derives from a young man who received the YFV17D yellow fever vaccine. This specimen was PBMCs, taken on the day of the yellow fever booster vaccination. The gene calls are TRBV7-8 and TRBJ1-1; TRBD1 is a possible D gene (5 bases). The CDR3 protein is CASSFLLRGNTEAFF. The CDR3 DNA follows: TGTGCCAGCAGCTTCCTGCTGAGGGGGAACACTGAAGCTTTCTTT.